The text below deals with one T cell receptor beta chain. Its antigen remains unidentified. The read is 3 residues too short to cover the CDR3 end, so that end is filled in from the germline J gene. Data came from immunoSEQ multiplex PCR; TCRdb stores just in-frame clones and leaves some out. Its clone listing holds approximately 37,000 clones. This CDR3 has 13 amino acids. Germline-derived CDR1 and CDR2 are LNHDA and SQIVND (reference sequence). The entry originates in a study of T cells in women clearing cervical HPV infection. Study findings and constraints: Richness differences could reflect unmeasured T-cell content per sample. CIN3+ cases had significantly higher TCR repertoire richness than controls, but evenness did not differ. Cases carried less TRBV6-7 than controls: approximately 0.1% versus 0.16%.

The TCR was taken from a woman aged 18 to 75 with a cervical HPV16 infection that either progressed to CIN3+ or cleared (not recorded which). Specimen: blood buffy coat. The chain uses TRBV19 and TRBJ1-2, with D perhaps matching TRBD1 (5 bases). CDR3 residues: CATQGGSGRVYTF. CDR3 bases read: TGTGCCACCCAGGGAGGTAGCGGGAGGGTC.